This T cell receptor beta chain was captured in a study of blood T cell repertoires in COVID-19. For the study at large: T cells, B-cell-depleted T cells, or PBMCs supplied cDNA or gDNA.

Using immunoSEQ multiplex PCR, the repertoire was profiled, and TCRdb retains in-frame clones only, with some absent. The data hold 150,000 to 200,000 clones, with approximately 85% observed a single time. This CDR3 is built from 9 residues. V lost 3 bases, J lost 11 bases, and 7 bases lay in between. Germline CDR1 reads SQVTM; CDR2 reads ANQGSEA. The sequence came from a woman aged 18-29 years who had recovered from COVID-19. The sample comprised PBMCs or T cells enriched from blood (not recorded which). The V gene is TRBV29-1, the J gene TRBJ1-2; D unclear. The CDR3 is CSVEAGYTF. For the CDR3, the DNA is TGCAGCGTTGAGGCGGGGTACACCTTC.